Shown below are 29 T cell receptor beta chains from a single sample sequenced in a study of T cells in Graves' hyperthyroidism and ophthalmopathy. Researchers amplified the TCR beta CDR3 regions from RNA transcripts. Initially, a first-round RT-PCR of the TCR CDR3 employed the HTBI primer set. TCRdb itself ran the multiplex PCR reads through MiXCR, one entry per CDR3 protein. The sample includes roughly 570,000 distinct CDR3 sequences, about 45% of them seen just once. Material for sequencing was peripheral blood or thyroid tissue (not recorded which). These receptors came from a woman between 18 and 29 years old with Graves' hyperthyroidism.

This clonotype was observed at least ten times. The chain uses TRBV5-6 and TRBJ1-2; 8 bases align to TRBD1. The J segment lost 7 bases and the V segment lost 2 bases, leaving 4 bases of the junction unmatched. Germline assignment: CDR1 SGHDT and CDR2 YYEEEE. The CDR3 contains 13 residues. As DNA, the CDR3 is TGTGCCAGCAGCTTAGGACAGGGTAGTGGCTACACCTTC. Amino acids: CASSLGQGSGYTF.

This clonotype was detected ten times or more. The chain carries TRBV13 and TRBJ1-5; weak D call: TRBD1 (6 bases). The CDR3 covers 13 residues. CDR1 PRHDT and CDR2 FYEKMQ come from the germline V gene (reference sequence). Trimming pared 5 bases from V and 9 bases from J, leaving 14 bases between. The CDR3 reads CASSQTRGTPQHF. CDR3 DNA: TGTGCCAGCAGCCAGACGAGGGGGACGCCCCAGCATTTT.

Many counts were recorded for this clonotype. The chain combines TRBV20-1 with TRBJ2-5, with 8 bases fitting TRBD1. Unmatched junction bases numbered 9, after V lost 5 bases and J lost 4 bases. The CDR3 spans 14 residues. Germline V CDR1 and CDR2: DFQATT, SNEGSKA (reference sequence). The CDR3 protein is CSALISGGVETQYF. CDR3 nucleotide sequence: TGCAGTGCTCTAATATCAGGGGGCGTAGAGACCCAGTACTTC.

This clonotype was detected only once. The rearrangement joins TRBV7-2 to TRBJ2-1, with 9 bases matching TRBD2. The length of the CDR3 is 15 residues. Looked up from germline, CDR1 is SGHTA and CDR2 is FQGNSA. Trimming cost V 6 bases and J 1 base; bases outside gene matches: 4. CDR3 region: CTSSRLAASYNEQFF. The CDR3 nucleotides read TGTACCAGCAGTCGACTAGCGGCTTCCTACAATGAGCAGTTCTTC.

The V and J genes are TRBV12-3 or TRBV12-4 and TRBJ1-2, with TRBD1 as a possible D gene (5 bases). Trimming took off 1 base at V and 12 bases at J, with 12 bases between the two ends. The CDR3 is made up of 12 amino acids. The CDR3 reads CASSLGDGGNTF. CDR3 coding DNA: TGTGCCAGCAGTTTAGGGGACGGTGGAAACACCTTC.

The chain couples TRBV7-2 to TRBJ1-2; 10 bases fit TRBD1. This CDR3 is 12 amino acids long. After removal of 4 bases from V and 11 bases from J, the junction contained 4 bases not matched to a gene. Germline assignment: CDR1 SGHTA and CDR2 FQGNSA. This chain's CDR3 is CASSWGGQGYTF. In DNA form, the CDR3 reads TGTGCCAGCAGCTGGGGGGGACAGGGGTACACCTTC.

The chain employs TRBV2 and TRBJ2-5, with D perhaps matching TRBD1 or TRBD2 (7 bases each). Germline assignment: CDR1 SNHLY and CDR2 FYNNEI. V lost 6 bases to trimming and J lost 3 bases, with 11 bases between them. This CDR3 spans 13 amino acids. CDR3 sequence reads: CASRTGREETQYF. The CDR3 DNA follows: TGTGCCAGCAGGACAGGGAGGGAAGAGACCCAGTACTTC. The complete variable domain, with remaining parts taken from reference TRBV2 and TRBJ2-5, reads EPEVTQTPSHQVTQMGQEVILRCVPISNHLYFYWYRQILGQKVEFLVSFYNNEISEKSEIFDDQFSVERPDGSNFTLKIRSTKLEDSAMYFCASRTGREETQYFGPGTRLLVL.

The chain links TRBV7-9 to TRBJ2-5; 10 bases align to TRBD2. V shed 5 bases and J 4 bases; nucleotides not matched to a gene: 4. The CDR3 totals 14 residues. In germline, CDR1 is SEHNR, CDR2 FQNEAQ (reference sequence). For the CDR3, the DNA is TGTGCCAGCAGCGTACGACTAGCGGGAGAGACCCAGTACTTC. Translating gives CASSVRLAGETQYF.

V gene TRBV20-1 combines with J gene TRBJ1-3; no clear D gene. V was trimmed by 3 bases and J by 2 bases, leaving 8 bases between them. The CDR3 consists of 13 residues. The germline gives CDR1 DFQATT, CDR2 SNEGSKA (reference sequence). For the CDR3, the DNA is TGCAGTGCTAGGGATCCGGCTGGAAACACCATATATTTT. Translating gives CSARDPAGNTIYF.

The table lists this clonotype with a count of one. Just one base apart from a much larger clone, this may be a read error. This chain connects TRBV5-4 to TRBJ1-4, with 7 bases that match TRBD1. Germline V gives CDR1 SGHNT, CDR2 YYREEE (reference sequence). V was clipped by 4 bases and J by 7 bases; unmatched bases: 10. CDR3 length equals 15 residues. CDR3 protein: CASSLGQEGAEKLFF. In DNA, the CDR3 is TGTGCCAGCAGCCTCGGACAGGAGGGGGCTGAAAAACTGTTTTTT.

As concerns this clonotype: Just one base apart from a much larger clone, this may be a read error. The gene calls are TRBV7-2 and TRBJ2-7; D remains unclear. The germline V gene has CDR1 SGHTA and CDR2 FQGNSA. This CDR3 is 15 amino acids long. The V and J ends lost 2 bases and 6 bases respectively, with 17 bases between them. Here the CDR3 DNA reads TGTGCCAGCAGCTTAACAAGTATTCATGGCTTCGAGCAGTACTTC. Protein sequence: CASSLTSIHGFEQYF.

In its sample, this clonotype was seen many times. The CDR3 nucleotides are TGTGCCTCCACCGGGACATCCAACACTGAAGCTTTCTTT. It yields the protein CASTGTSNTEAFF. The rearrangement uses TRBV10-3 and TRBJ1-1; the D gene is possibly TRBD1 (6 bases). CDR3 length equals 13 residues. V lost 11 bases and J lost 2, with 15 bases in between. From germline, CDR1 is ENHRY and CDR2 SYGVKD.

As concerns this clonotype: A much larger clone lies a single base off, so this may be a read error. The chain employs TRBV7-2 and TRBJ2-5, with D perhaps TRBD1 (6 bases). Germline V CDR1 and CDR2: SGHTA, FQGNSA. The CDR3 covers 15 residues. The CDR3 DNA reads as TGTGCCAGCAGCGTTGGCGGCCGGGGACAAGAGACCCAGTGCTTC. Translated, it gives CASSVGGRGQETQCF.

This clonotype has ten or more counts. The rearrangement joins TRBV2 to TRBJ1-4; 8 nucleotides agree with TRBD1. The CDR3 consists of 13 residues. CDR1 is SNHLY, CDR2 FYNNEI, per germline. The J segment lost 8 bases and the V segment lost 5 bases, leaving 4 bases of the junction unmatched. The CDR3 region has the DNA TGTGCCAGCAGTTACGGGACAGGAGAAAAACTGTTTTTT. This encodes CASSYGTGEKLFF.

Ten or more counts support this clonotype. V and J are TRBV20-1 and TRBJ2-5, with D uncertain. This CDR3 region has 10 residues. Germline CDR1 is DFQATT and CDR2 is SNEGSKA (reference sequence). The V end lost 6 bases, the J end lost 5 bases, and 7 bases lay between the germline ends. The CDR3 loop reads CSADGETQYF. In nucleotides, the CDR3 is TGCAGTGCCGATGGGGAGACCCAGTACTTC.

This clonotype came up once. A much larger clone lies a single base off, so this may be a read error. The rearrangement uses TRBV7-2 and TRBJ2-7, with 9 bases aligning to TRBD1. The CDR3 loop spans 17 amino acids. Germline CDR1 is SGHTA and CDR2 is FQGNSA. Germline trimming cut 1 base from V and 2 bases from J; bases unmatched to any gene: 9. CDR3 bases: TGTGCCAGCAGCTTAGGATACCGGGACAGGGATCCCTACGAGCAGTACTTC. This sequence encodes CASSLGYRDRDPYEQYF. The full variable domain, with the rest looked up from reference TRBV7-2 and TRBJ2-7, is GAGVSQSPSNKVTEKGKDVELRCDPISGHTALYWYRQSLGQGLEFLIYFQGNSAPDKSGLPSDRFSAERTGGSVSTLTIQRTQQEDSAVYLCASSLGYRDRDPYEQYFGPGTRLTVT.

As regards this clonotype: Mismatch with germline at one junction end may stem from a read error. CDR3 DNA sequence: TGCAATGCTCATCAGCTTCCCGGTTCACCCCTCCACTTT. Translating it yields CNAHQLPGSPLHF. The chain links TRBV20-1 to TRBJ1-6; unclear D gene. This CDR3 has 13 residues. Germline CDR1 reads DFQATT; CDR2 reads SNEGSKA (reference sequence).

The chain carries TRBV7-3 and TRBJ1-4; D unclear. V was shortened by 4 bases and J by 6 bases, with 18 bases between the two germline ends. CDR1 is SGHTA, CDR2 FQGTGA, per germline. The CDR3 totals 16 residues. CDR3: CASSSIAASTDEKLFF. The CDR3 DNA reads as TGTGCCAGCAGCTCGATAGCGGCTAGCACAGATGAAAAACTGTTTTTT.

The genes are TRBV6-5 and TRBJ2-7, with 10 positions matching TRBD1. This CDR3 is 15 amino acids long. Germline values: CDR1 MNHEY, CDR2 SVGAGI. After removal of 6 bases from V and 3 bases from J, the junction contained 8 bases not matched to a gene. The CDR3 bases are TGTGCCAGCAGCAGGGACAGGGGTGGTGGCTACGAGCAGTACTTC. Protein: CASSRDRGGGYEQYF.

This sequence joins TRBV20-1 and TRBJ2-7; 11 nucleotides align to TRBD2. CDR3 length equals 15 residues. The germline CDR1 and CDR2 sequences are DFQATT and SNEGSKA (reference sequence). The V and J ends lost 2 bases and 4 bases, in that order; junction bases with no gene match: 7. The CDR3 nucleotides read TGCAGTGCTAGACAAAAACTAGCGGGAGATTACGAGCAGTACTTC. It specifies CSARQKLAGDYEQYF.

The chain recombines TRBV7-6 with TRBJ2-5; 7 nucleotides match TRBD1. The CDR3 consists of 15 residues. Trimming cost V 2 bases and J 1 base; bases outside gene matches: 4. CDR1 and CDR2 (germline): SGHVS, FNYEAQ. This chain's CDR3 is CASSLTGQIQETQYF. CDR3 nucleotides: TGTGCCAGCAGCTTAACGGGACAGATCCAAGAGACCCAGTACTTC.

Comments on this clonotype: It may be a read error: a sequence one base away is much more abundant. This sequence joins TRBV20-1 and TRBJ2-7; 7 bases are shared with TRBD2. Per the germline V gene, CDR1 is DFQATT and CDR2 is SNEGSKA (reference sequence). This CDR3 spans 14 amino acids. CDR3 amino acids: CSTRDMRESYEQYF. The CDR3 nucleotides are TGCAGTACTAGAGATATGCGGGAGTCCTACGAGCAGTACTTC.

There are many counts of this clonotype. This rearrangement joins TRBV4-2 to TRBJ2-5; tentatively, D is TRBD1 (6 bases). Trimming removed 5 bases at V and 4 bases at J, with 14 bases between. The CDR3 runs to 14 residues. Germline CDR1 LGHNA, CDR2 YNFKEQ. The chain's CDR3 is CASSSQGDGETQYF. The CDR3 nucleotides read TGTGCCAGCAGCTCACAGGGAGATGGAGAGACCCAGTACTTC.

The chain has TRBV9 and TRBJ1-1, with 9 bases matching TRBD1. V lost 9 bases and J lost 5; bases outside the gene matches: 14. The CDR3 covers 15 residues. Germline V gene lookup returns CDR1 SGDLS and CDR2 YYNGEE. CDR3 DNA: TGTGCCACTAGTCGAGGGACAGGGATGGAGACTGAAGCTTTCTTT. Amino acid sequence: CATSRGTGMETEAFF.

This sequence joins TRBV29-1 and TRBJ2-6, with 9 positions matching TRBD1. Trimming removed 8 bases from V and 2 bases from J; junction bases left unmatched: 4. This CDR3 region has 14 residues. Germline lookup yields CDR1 SQVTM and CDR2 ANQGSEA. CDR3 in amino acids: CSLGTGTGANVLTF. DNA of the CDR3: TGCAGCTTGGGGACAGGGACTGGGGCCAACGTCCTGACTTTC.

J is TRBJ1-6 and V is TRBV20-1, with TRBD1 as a possible D gene (6 bases). Germline V gene sequence: CDR1 DFQATT, CDR2 SNEGSKA (reference sequence). CDR3 length: 14 amino acids. Trimming cost V 0 bases and J 8 bases, with 11 bases left between them. The CDR3 is CSARDRDNYSPLHF. CDR3 in DNA: TGCAGTGCTAGAGACAGGGACAATTATTCACCCCTCCACTTT.

The table lists this clonotype with many counts. V gene TRBV19 combines with J gene TRBJ1-2, with D possibly matching TRBD1 (5 bases). Germline CDR1 LNHDA, CDR2 SQIVND (reference sequence). This CDR3 comprises 14 residues. The V end lost 6 bases, the J end lost 4 bases, and 15 bases lay between the germline ends. The CDR3 nucleotides are TGTGCCAGTAGAGAGCCGGGGGGTTTCTATGGCTACACCTTC. It yields the protein CASREPGGFYGYTF.

The chain links TRBV7-3 to TRBJ1-6; TRBD1 aligns across 8 bases. Germline CDR1 SGHTA, CDR2 FQGTGA. Trimming took 2 bases from V and 7 from J; bases not matched to a gene: 4. This CDR3 spans 15 amino acids. The CDR3 is CASSLFRTGNSPLHF. Here the CDR3 DNA reads TGTGCCAGCAGCTTATTTCGGACAGGGAATTCACCCCTCCACTTT.

This clonotype was recorded at least ten times. This sequence joins TRBV3-1 and TRBJ1-1; D is undetermined. V shed 4 bases and J shed 6 bases, with 9 bases lying between them. Germline CDR1 and CDR2: LGHDT and YNNKEL (reference sequence). This CDR3 has 12 amino acids. CDR3 sequence reads: CASSLARSEAFF. The CDR3 bases are TGTGCCAGCAGCCTAGCTCGCTCTGAAGCTTTCTTT. Looking up the rest from reference TRBV3-1 and TRBJ1-1 gives the full variable domain: DTAVSQTPKYLVTQMGNDKSIKCEQNLGHDTMYWYKQDSKKFLKIMFSYNNKELIINETVPNRFSPKSPDKAHLNLHINSLELGDSAVYFCASSLARSEAFFGQGTRLTVV.